This T cell receptor beta chain was captured in a study of blood T cell repertoires in COVID-19. Study as a whole: T cells, B-cell-depleted T cells, or PBMCs supplied cDNA or gDNA.

This clone was seen repeatedly, ten times or more. As originally analysed: Researchers report that nucleated cell counts were estimated from reference gene primer amplification. Clones were read by immunoSEQ multiplex PCR, and TCRdb kept only the in-frame ones, dropping some. V and J calls and clone size follow that table, whereas D and trimming were derived from the DNA. The sample lists under 150,000 clones; roughly 83% were seen once. The sequenced sample was peripheral blood. This clonotype originated in a woman of 80 years or more with acute or convalescent COVID-19.

The CDR3 sequence: CASSLTNRGAEAFF. DNA of the CDR3: TGTGCCAGCAGCTTAACGAACAGGGGTGCTGAAGCTTTCTTT. The V and J genes are TRBV7-3 and TRBJ1-1, with 7 bases identical to TRBD1. CDR1 and CDR2 from the germline V gene are SGHTA and FQGTGA. V dropped 0 bases and J dropped 6; count of bases not matched to a gene: 4. The CDR3 loop spans 14 amino acids.